This TCR beta chain was captured in a study of blood T cell repertoires in COVID-19. Only in-frame clones appear in the TCRdb table, and some are missing; sequencing was by immunoSEQ multiplex PCR. Of fewer than 150,000 clones listed, around 90% are singletons. This clone showed up just once. This CDR3 comprises 14 residues. The germline V gene has CDR1 SGHRS and CDR2 YFSETQ. V lost 5 bases and J lost 0, with 10 bases in between. This TCR was sampled from a human donor in a cohort sampled during active COVID-19. This rearrangement joins TRBV5-1 to TRBJ2-3; D gene unclear. Sequenced input: peripheral blood. The CDR3 protein is CASRWVTSTDTQYF. CDR3 DNA sequence: TGCGCCAGCAGGTGGGTGACTAGCACAGATACGCAGTATTTT. The variable domain in full, with the rest retrieved from reference TRBV5-1 and TRBJ2-3, is KAGVTQTPRYLIKTRGQQVTLSCSPISGHRSVSWYQQTPGQGLQFLFEYFSETQRNKGNFPGRFSGRQFSNSRSEMNVSTLELGDSALYLCASRWVTSTDTQYFGPGTRLTVL.